This is a list of T cell receptor beta chains from one sample in a study of blood T cell dynamics during melanoma immunotherapy. Assay used: immunoSEQ multiplex PCR; TCRdb lists only in-frame clones, some missing. The sample holds 25,000 to 30,000 clones, around 80% seen once. Sample: blood, taken from a patient treated with checkpoint blockade. The receptor source for this set is a human donor with melanoma. Each CDR3 is given with its conserved first and last residue. The order of the fields is clone size, J gene, V gene, D gene, CDR3 protein, CDR3 DNA. A D gene is named only where the DNA matches it firmly. Clone size is given for some rows only: seen once, a few or many times, or a class if the clone is expanded.

size: once
J: TRBJ1-2
V: TRBV5-4
D: -
CDR3: CASSFSSVSYTF
DNA: TGTGCCAGCAGCTTCTCGTCCGTGAGCTACACCTTC

size: -
J: TRBJ2-3
V: TRBV9
D: -
CDR3: CASSLGLVGDTQYF
DNA: TGTGCCAGCAGCCTAGGGCTAGTAGGTGATACGCAGTATTTT

size: -
J: TRBJ1-2
V: TRBV7-8
D: -
CDR3: CASSSGRGGYTF
DNA: TGTGCCAGCAGCTCGGGTAGGGGTGGCTACACCTTC

size: few
J: TRBJ2-2
V: TRBV7-6
D: TRBD1
CDR3: CASSSGTGVGTGELFF
DNA: TGTGCCAGCAGCTCCGGGACAGGGGTTGGTACCGGGGAGCTGTTTTTT

size: -
J: TRBJ2-3
V: TRBV4-3
D: -
CDR3: CASSQDYLADTQYF
DNA: TGCGCCAGCAGCCAAGATTATCTCGCAGATACGCAGTATTTT

size: -
J: TRBJ2-1
V: TRBV1
D: -
CDR3: CTSSRVCAAGRLRNEQFF
DNA: TGCACCAGCAGCCGCGTCTGTGCGGCGGGGAGACTACGAAATGAGCAGTTCTTC

size: -
J: TRBJ2-1
V: TRBV4-3
D: TRBD2
CDR3: CASSQGFLAGGPYNEQFF
DNA: TGCGCCAGCAGCCAGGGCTTTCTAGCGGGGGGGCCCTACAATGAGCAGTTCTTC

size: -
J: TRBJ2-7
V: TRBV4-1
D: TRBD2
CDR3: CASSQPPGGASYEQYF
DNA: TGCGCCAGCAGCCAACCCCCCGGGGGGGCCTCCTACGAGCAGTACTTC

size: -
J: TRBJ2-5
V: TRBV9
D: -
CDR3: CASSVRSDQETQYF
DNA: TGTGCCAGCAGCGTAAGGTCGGACCAAGAGACCCAGTACTTC

size: -
J: TRBJ1-5
V: TRBV15
D: TRBD1
CDR3: CATSSDRGFQPQHF
DNA: TGTGCCACCAGCAGTGACAGGGGGTTTCAGCCCCAGCATTTT

size: -
J: TRBJ1-1
V: TRBV6-6
D: -
CDR3: CASSYSGANTEAFF
DNA: TGTGCCAGCAGTTATTCAGGGGCGAACACTGAAGCTTTCTTT

size: -
J: TRBJ2-2
V: TRBV5-1
D: -
CDR3: CASSSGGGINTGELFF
DNA: TGCGCCAGCAGCTCAGGGGGAGGGATAAACACCGGGGAGCTGTTTTTT

size: -
J: TRBJ1-3
V: TRBV6-6
D: TRBD1
CDR3: CASSTSGQGTGNTIYF
DNA: TGTGCCAGCAGTACGTCCGGACAGGGAACGGGAAACACCATATATTTT